One and the same sample provided the 16 T cell receptor beta chains below, sequenced in a study of blood T cell repertoires in COVID-19. Using immunoSEQ multiplex PCR, the repertoire was profiled, and TCRdb retains in-frame clones only, with some absent. This table holds fewer than 200,000 clones, about 85% found once. Source material: peripheral blood. All receptors derive from a man aged 60 to 69 with acute or convalescent COVID-19.

The chain recombines TRBV19 with TRBJ1-1, with 9 bases matching TRBD1. With V trimmed by 5 bases and J by 10 bases, 8 bases remained unmatched. CDR3 length equals 13 residues. Germline CDR1 is LNHDA and CDR2 is SQIVND (reference sequence). CDR3 sequence: CASSLGTGNVAFF. The CDR3, as DNA: TGTGCCAGTAGTTTAGGGACAGGGAACGTAGCTTTCTTT.

The chain uses TRBV23-1 and TRBJ2-5, with 9 bases fitting TRBD1. TRBV23-1 qualifies as an ORF whose function is uncertain. The J segment lost 1 base and the V segment lost 3 bases, leaving 12 bases of the junction unmatched. This CDR3 comprises 18 residues. DNA of the CDR3: TGCGCCAGCAGTCAGCCGGACAGGGGAAAACTCTTCCAAGAGACCCAGTACTTC. It translates to CASSQPDRGKLFQETQYF.

The chain couples TRBV7-9 to TRBJ2-7, with a possible D match to TRBD1 (6 bases). V was pared by 4 bases and J by 0 bases, with 10 bases between. The germline V gene has CDR1 SEHNR and CDR2 FQNEAQ (reference sequence). This CDR3 spans 14 amino acids. The CDR3 here is CASSSTGSSYEQYF. CDR3 in DNA: TGTGCCAGCAGCTCGACAGGATCCTCCTACGAGCAGTACTTC.

The CDR3 DNA sequence: TGTGCCACCGCCCGGACAGGAACGAACACTGAAGCTTTCTTT. Protein product: CATARTGTNTEAFF. The J gene is TRBJ1-1, the V gene TRBV10-3; 7 bases are shared with TRBD1. The CDR3 consists of 14 residues. CDR1 is ENHRY, CDR2 SYGVKD, per germline. The V segment lost 10 bases and the J segment 1 base; nucleotides outside the gene matches: 9.

V usage is TRBV6-5 and J usage is TRBJ1-5; D remains ambiguous. This CDR3 has 12 amino acids. Trimming stripped 6 bases from V and 3 bases from J, with 6 bases between. The germline V gene has CDR1 MNHEY and CDR2 SVGAGI. CDR3 residues: CASRSHNQPQHF. The CDR3 coding sequence is TGTGCCAGCAGGTCCCACAATCAGCCCCAGCATTTT.

The V call is TRBV6-6, the J call TRBJ2-7, with 9 bases lining up with TRBD1. The CDR3 has 14 residues. The V and J ends lost 7 bases and 1 base, in that order; junction bases with no gene match: 5. The germline gives CDR1 MNHNY, CDR2 SVGAGI (reference sequence). The DNA for the CDR3 is TGTGCCAGCAATCGGGACAGGGAGTCCTACGAGCAGTACGTC. Translated: CASNRDRESYEQYV.

CDR3 sequence reads: CASSQGGTDAGNTIYF. The DNA for the CDR3 is TGTGCCAGCAGCCAAGGCGGGACAGACGCTGGAAACACCATATATTTT. The chain is built from TRBV4-2 and TRBJ1-3; TRBD1 matches at 7 bases. CDR1 and CDR2 from the germline V gene are LGHNA and YNFKEQ. Trimming at V came to 1 base and at J to 2 bases, leaving 5 bases not matched to a gene. This CDR3 region has 16 residues.

V gene TRBV7-3 combines with J gene TRBJ1-6, with D uncertain. The CDR3 is 14 residues long. V was clipped by 2 bases and J by 7 bases, with 9 bases between them. CDR1 is SGHTA and CDR2 is FQGTGA in the germline V gene. The CDR3 spells CASSLRGQNSPLHF. CDR3 DNA sequence: TGTGCCAGCAGCTTACGGGGTCAGAATTCACCCCTCCACTTT. The full variable domain, its missing parts supplied by reference TRBV7-3 and TRBJ1-6, is GAGVSQTPSNKVTEKGKYVELRCDPISGHTALYWYRQSLGQGPEFLIYFQGTGAADDSGLPNDRFFAVRPEGSVSTLKIQRTERGDSAVYLCASSLRGQNSPLHFGNGTRLTVT.

This clone is a singleton in its sample. The rearrangement joins TRBV29-1 to TRBJ2-3; a possible D gene is TRBD1 (6 bases). CDR1 and CDR2 (germline): SQVTM, ANQGSEA. The CDR3 spans 13 residues. The V and J ends lost 7 bases and 2 bases respectively, with 13 bases between them. CDR3 in amino acids: CSGKQGITDTQYF. In DNA form, the CDR3 reads TGCAGCGGAAAACAGGGAATCACAGATACGCAGTATTTT.

This clone was detected once. The chain joins TRBV9 to TRBJ2-2, with TRBD2 matching over 16 bases. There are 19 residues in the CDR3. V lost 4 bases and J lost 4; bases outside the gene matches: 10. The germline gives CDR1 SGDLS, CDR2 YYNGEE. The CDR3 loop is CASSPGTSGRGGSTGELFF. In DNA form, the CDR3 reads TGTGCCAGCAGCCCTGGGACTAGCGGGAGGGGCGGAAGCACCGGGGAGCTGTTTTTT.

The genes are TRBV4-1 and TRBJ1-2; TRBD1 aligns across 7 bases. The trim removed 2 bases at V and 8 bases at J, leaving 5 bases unmatched. Per germline, CDR1 MGHRA and CDR2 YSYEKL. This CDR3 region has 13 residues. The CDR3 coding sequence is TGCGCCAGCAGCCAACCGAACAGGGGCGGCTACACCTTC. As protein: CASSQPNRGGYTF.

This chain links TRBV5-5 with TRBJ2-2; 7 nucleotides align to TRBD1. This CDR3 spans 16 amino acids. The J segment lost 0 bases and the V segment lost 5 bases, leaving 7 bases of the junction unmatched. Germline-derived CDR1 and CDR2 are SGHKS and YYEKEE (reference sequence). CDR3 DNA sequence: TGTGCCAGCAGTTTACTCGGGACAGCGAACACCGGGGAGCTGTTTTTT. Protein sequence: CASSLLGTANTGELFF.

A few counts support this clone. This chain connects TRBV25-1 to TRBJ2-7; D might be TRBD1 (6 bases). The V gene's germline CDR1 is MGHDK and CDR2 SYGVNS. Trimming cost V 8 bases and J 2 bases, with 13 bases left between them. The CDR3 is 13 residues long. The CDR3 bases are TGTGCCAGCGGGGGCGGCCCCACCTACGAGCAGTACTTC. Translated: CASGGGPTYEQYF.

The chain is built from TRBV19 and TRBJ1-5, with 7 bases aligning to TRBD1. This CDR3 has 14 amino acids. The trim removed 4 bases at V and 8 bases at J, leaving 8 bases unmatched. Germline CDR1 reads LNHDA; CDR2 reads SQIVND (reference sequence). CDR3 coding DNA: TGTGCCAGTAGTACCAGCCAGGGGGTGAAGCCCCAGCATTTT. Amino acids: CASSTSQGVKPQHF.

A single count supports this clone. The chain employs TRBV20-1 and TRBJ1-5, with D tentatively TRBD1 (6 bases). The CDR3 loop spans 16 amino acids. V lost 3 bases and J 2 bases, leaving 17 bases between the germline ends. Germline V gives CDR1 DFQATT, CDR2 SNEGSKA (reference sequence). CDR3 residues: CSASRYRVWGNQPQHF. For the CDR3, the DNA is TGCAGTGCTAGTCGCTACAGGGTATGGGGCAATCAGCCCCAGCATTTT.

J is TRBJ1-1 and V is TRBV3-1 (or the pseudogene TRBV3-2); 10 bases agree with TRBD1. CDR3 length equals 14 residues. The germline gives CDR1 LGHDT, CDR2 YNNKEL (reference sequence). Losses at the gene ends were 4 bases for V and 5 bases for J; bases not matched to a gene: 4. CDR3 nucleotide sequence: TGTGCCAGCAGCCTGACAGGGGGCAGGACTGAAGCTTTCTTT. Residues: CASSLTGGRTEAFF.